This passage covers 25 T cell receptor beta chains from one sample sequenced in a study of T cell clonotyping in hematopoietic cell transplantation. TCRdb's table, derived via immunoSEQ multiplex PCR, lists solely in-frame clones and lacks some. The data show 35,000 to 45,000 clones, with roughly 94% seen just once and around 0.81% held by the top ten. Sequenced material: peripheral blood mononuclear cells. The receptors were gathered from a woman in her forties or fifties in good health. Some clones in this sample may be carry-over from other donors' samples.

V gene TRBV12-5 combines with J gene TRBJ1-1; tentative D call: TRBD1 (5 bases). The CDR3 contains 14 residues. The germline gives CDR1 LGHNT, CDR2 FRNRAP. The V gene lost 6 bases and the J gene lost 1 base, with 12 bases spanning the gap. The CDR3 region has the DNA TGTGCTAGTGGCCAAACAGACAGGAACACTGAAGCTTTCTTT. The encoded protein is CASGQTDRNTEAFF.

The V call is TRBV25-1, the J call TRBJ1-5; D is possibly TRBD1 (5 bases). The CDR3 sequence is 15 residues long. CDR1 and CDR2 from the germline V gene are MGHDK and SYGVNS. The V end was cut by 3 bases, the J end by 0 bases, with 9 bases between. The CDR3 loop is CASSERGDSNQPQHF. For the CDR3, the DNA is TGTGCCAGCAGTGAGCGAGGGGATAGCAATCAGCCCCAGCATTTT. The entire variable domain, with the rest obtained from reference TRBV25-1 and TRBJ1-5, is as follows: EADIYQTPRYLVIGTGKKITLECSQTMGHDKMYWYQQDPGMELHLIHYSYGVNSTEKGDLSSESTVSRIRTEHFPLTLESARPSHTSQYLCASSERGDSNQPQHFGDGTRLSIL.

V usage is TRBV5-8 and J usage is TRBJ2-1; 8 bases are a match to TRBD2. V shed 0 bases, J shed 2 bases, and the junction held 4 bases outside the gene matches. This CDR3 spans 16 amino acids. In germline, CDR1 is SGHTS, CDR2 YDEGEE. CDR3 in amino acids: CASSLVGSGAYNEQFF. The DNA of the CDR3 is TGTGCCAGCAGCTTGGTAGGTAGCGGGGCCTACAATGAGCAGTTCTTC.

The chain is built from TRBV11-3 and TRBJ2-3; D tentatively reads TRBD1 or TRBD2 (5 bases each). The CDR3 runs to 15 residues. The V end was cut by 6 bases, the J end by 0 bases, with 13 bases between. CDR1 and CDR2 (germline): SGHNT, YENEEA. The CDR3 bases are TGTGCCAGCAGGACCCTGGGACCTAGCACAGATACGCAGTATTTT. This translates into CASRTLGPSTDTQYF.

V usage is TRBV27 and J usage is TRBJ1-5; D possibly corresponds to TRBD1 (6 bases). From germline, CDR1 is MNHEY and CDR2 SMNVEV (reference sequence). The CDR3 sequence is 14 residues long. The V end lost 4 bases, the J end lost 4 bases, and 11 bases lay between the germline ends. The CDR3 spells CASSYLGQNQPQHF. In DNA form, the CDR3 reads TGTGCCAGCAGTTATTTGGGACAAAATCAGCCCCAGCATTTT.

Details on this clone: One end of the junction varies from germline; a read error may be responsible. The CDR3 spells CASSQGASDNEQFF. The CDR3 nucleotides are TGCGCCAGCAGCCAGGGGGCCTCCGACAATGAGCAGTTCTTC. The J gene is TRBJ2-1, the V gene TRBV4-3; possibly TRBD1 for D (6 bases). The germline CDR1 and CDR2 sequences are LGHNA and YSLEER. The CDR3 runs 14 residues.

The genes are TRBV4-2 and TRBJ1-1, with D possibly TRBD1 on 5 matching bases. The length of the CDR3 is 14 residues. Germline V gives CDR1 LGHNA, CDR2 YNFKEQ. Deletions cut 1 base from V and 3 bases from J, with 9 bases between. DNA of the CDR3: TGTGCCAGCAGCCAAGTGGACACGCACACTGAAGCTTTCTTT. Residues: CASSQVDTHTEAFF.

The J gene is TRBJ2-5, the V gene TRBV6-6; 10 bases match TRBD1. CDR1 and CDR2 (germline): MNHNY, SVGAGI (reference sequence). The CDR3 runs 16 residues. V trimming: 6 bases; J trimming: 4 bases; junction bases outside the gene matches: 11. DNA for the CDR3: TGTGCCAGCAGGATCGGACAGGGGGTTATCACAGAGACCCAGTACTTC. This translates into CASRIGQGVITETQYF.

The V gene is TRBV4-2, the J gene TRBJ1-6; TRBD1 matches at 9 bases. With 1 base clipped from V and 9 bases from J, the junction kept 7 bases outside the gene matches. CDR3 length equals 16 residues. Germline CDR1 LGHNA, CDR2 YNFKEQ. CDR3 sequence reads: CASSQATGTGISPLHF. Here the CDR3 DNA reads TGTGCCAGCAGCCAAGCCACCGGGACAGGGATTTCACCCCTCCACTTT.

The sample holds one count of this clone. This chain uses TRBV4-3 with TRBJ2-2; D is ambiguous. This CDR3 is built from 13 residues. V was pared by 4 bases and J by 6 bases, with 9 bases between. Germline V CDR1 and CDR2: LGHNA, YSLEER. The CDR3 DNA reads as TGCGCCAGCAGCCCGAGCCTTTCCGGGGAGCTGTTTTTT. Its protein product is CASSPSLSGELFF.

V gene TRBV20-1 combines with J gene TRBJ2-1; no clear D gene. V was shortened by 5 bases and J by 8 bases, with 10 bases between the two germline ends. This CDR3 spans 11 amino acids. Germline CDR1 DFQATT, CDR2 SNEGSKA (reference sequence). The CDR3 here is CSAGPVDEQFF. CDR3 in DNA: TGCAGTGCTGGCCCCGTGGATGAGCAGTTCTTC.

A single count supports this clone. The chain joins TRBV15 to TRBJ1-4; D uncertain. Germline assignment: CDR1 LNHNV and CDR2 YYDKDF (reference sequence). Deletions cut 5 bases from V and 0 bases from J, with 13 bases between. The CDR3 has 16 residues. This CDR3 is CATSEDFSATNEKLFF. Written as DNA, the CDR3 is TGTGCCACCAGCGAAGATTTCTCTGCAACTAATGAAAAACTGTTTTTT.

This chain uses TRBV28 with TRBJ1-3; unclear D gene. This CDR3 is 13 amino acids long. The V gene lost 3 bases and the J gene lost 2 bases, with 5 bases spanning the gap. CDR1 and CDR2 (germline): MDHEN, SYDVKM. The CDR3 DNA sequence: TGTGCCAGCAGTTTCAGCACTGGAAACACCATATATTTT. Amino acid sequence: CASSFSTGNTIYF.

The rearrangement uses TRBV6-5 and TRBJ2-2, with 8 bases lining up with TRBD1. The CDR3 runs 15 residues. V was pared by 7 bases and J by 3 bases, with 7 bases of the junction left unmatched. The germline V gene encodes CDR1 MNHEY and CDR2 SVGAGI. The CDR3 is CASTPTGGYTGELFF. The CDR3, as DNA: TGTGCCAGCACCCCCACAGGGGGTTACACCGGGGAGCTGTTTTTT.

CDR3 DNA sequence: TGCAGCGTTCGGGGAGAAAATGAAAAACTGTTTTTT. It translates to CSVRGENEKLFF. V gene TRBV29-1 combines with J gene TRBJ1-4; D is unresolved. V was pared by 5 bases and J by 5 bases, with 9 bases between. Germline CDR1 is SQVTM and CDR2 is ANQGSEA. The CDR3 has 12 residues.

The chain employs TRBV10-1 and TRBJ1-6; no clear D gene. Trimming took 3 bases from V and 0 from J, leaving 9 bases between them. The CDR3 consists of 16 residues. Germline CDR1 is WNHNN and CDR2 is SYGVQD (reference sequence). The CDR3 nucleotides read TGCGCCAGCAGTGAACGGACTAGCTCCTATAATTCACCCCTCCACTTT. This sequence encodes CASSERTSSYNSPLHF.

This chain uses TRBV19 with TRBJ2-7; D might be TRBD2 (5 bases). The germline gives CDR1 LNHDA, CDR2 SQIVND (reference sequence). The CDR3 is 12 amino acids. Trimming left V 5 bases short and J 6 bases short, with 11 bases between. CDR3 bases: TGTGCCAGTAGTCCTAGCTCGGGCGAGCAGTACTTC. As protein: CASSPSSGEQYF.

The V gene is TRBV7-2, the J gene TRBJ2-1; D possibly corresponds to TRBD1 (6 bases). This CDR3 has 14 amino acids. Trimming removed 5 bases at V and 10 bases at J, with 18 bases between. CDR1 SGHTA and CDR2 FQGNSA come from the germline V gene. CDR3 DNA: TGTGCCAGCAGCCCAGGGGCAGGGATAGGGGAGCAGTTCTTC. It is translated as CASSPGAGIGEQFF.

The V gene is TRBV5-1, the J gene TRBJ1-6; TRBD1 might be the D (6 bases). V shed 0 bases and J shed 5 bases, with 15 bases lying between them. Germline CDR1 is SGHRS and CDR2 is YFSETQ. The CDR3 is made up of 17 amino acids. CDR3 nucleotides: TGCGCCAGCAGCTTGGATTCGGGGGCCGTACATAATTCACCCCTCCACTTT. This sequence encodes CASSLDSGAVHNSPLHF.

The V call is TRBV5-4, the J call TRBJ1-1, with D possibly matching TRBD1 (6 bases). The length of the CDR3 is 14 residues. Germline-derived CDR1 and CDR2 are SGHNT and YYREEE (reference sequence). The ends were cut back, 7 bases at V and 1 base at J, with 14 bases in the middle. The CDR3 protein is CASEVGDKNTEAFF. The CDR3 bases are TGTGCCAGCGAAGTAGGGGACAAGAACACTGAAGCTTTCTTT.

The chain is built from TRBV7-2 and TRBJ2-6; D not resolved. V was pared by 1 base and J by 2 bases, with 6 bases between. Germline V gene data show CDR1 as SGHTA and CDR2 as FQGNSA. The CDR3 length is 15 residues. The CDR3 loop is CASSLDRAGANVLTF. CDR3 DNA: TGTGCCAGCAGCTTAGATAGGGCTGGGGCCAACGTCCTGACTTTC.

The J gene is TRBJ2-5, the V gene TRBV6-1, with 9 bases fitting TRBD2. Germline CDR1 and CDR2: MNHNS and SASEGT. After removal of 5 bases from V and 6 bases from J, the junction contained 4 bases not matched to a gene. This CDR3 is built from 13 residues. The CDR3 region is CASSLAGTQTQYF. CDR3 nucleotide sequence: TGTGCCAGCAGTCTAGCGGGGACCCAGACCCAGTACTTC.

The rearrangement joins TRBV7-2 to TRBJ1-6; unclear D gene. V lost 5 bases and J 6 bases, leaving 11 bases between the germline ends. The CDR3 loop spans 14 amino acids. From germline, CDR1 is SGHTA and CDR2 FQGNSA. The CDR3 nucleotides are TGTGCCAGCAGCCCCGGGCCCGCTAATTCACCCCTCCACTTT. Translated: CASSPGPANSPLHF.

The chain combines TRBV23-1 with TRBJ1-2; 7 nucleotides match TRBD1. TRBV23-1 is treated as an ORF (open reading frame) with a function not yet certain. This CDR3 region has 16 residues. J gave up 4 bases and V 3 bases, and 11 bases lay outside the gene matches. The CDR3 loop reads CASSQYQGDSPYGYTF. The CDR3 coding sequence is TGCGCCAGCAGTCAGTACCAGGGGGACAGTCCCTATGGCTACACCTTC.

This chain links TRBV5-1 with TRBJ2-2; TRBD2 agrees at 11 bases. CDR3 size: 16 residues. With V trimmed by 0 bases and J by 3 bases, 1 base remained unmatched. From germline, CDR1 is SGHRS and CDR2 YFSETQ. The CDR3 region is CASSLGLAGYTGELFF. The CDR3 coding sequence is TGCGCCAGCAGCTTGGGACTAGCGGGGTACACCGGGGAGCTGTTTTTT.